This passage covers 3 T cell receptor beta chains from one sample sequenced in a study of blood T cell repertoires in COVID-19. Sequencing used immunoSEQ multiplex PCR; TCRdb keeps in-frame clones, though not all of them. This table holds around 270,000 clones, approximately 86% found once. The sample consisted of peripheral blood. These receptors came from a man under 40 with active or convalescent COVID-19.

This chain uses TRBV5-1 with TRBJ2-6; D is possibly TRBD1 (5 bases). With 1 base removed from V and 0 bases from J, the gap between germline ends came to 11 bases. The CDR3 covers 17 residues. Germline lookup yields CDR1 SGHRS and CDR2 YFSETQ. The CDR3 DNA reads TGCGCCAGCAGCTTGAGTCAGGGTAACTCTGGGGCCAACGTCCTGACTTTC. Translation gives CASSLSQGNSGANVLTF.

The chain is built from TRBV7-9 and TRBJ1-2, with TRBD1 matching 10 bases. The V segment lost 5 bases and the J segment 8 bases; nucleotides outside the gene matches: 11. Germline-derived CDR1 and CDR2 are SEHNR and FQNEAQ (reference sequence). CDR3 size: 15 residues. This CDR3 is CASSSPGQGLLGYTF. The CDR3 DNA reads as TGTGCCAGCAGCAGCCCGGGACAGGGGCTTTTAGGCTACACCTTC.

The gene calls are TRBV19 and TRBJ2-7; 8 bases are a match to TRBD1. V shed 9 bases, J shed 5 bases, and the junction held 3 bases outside the gene matches. The germline CDR1 and CDR2 sequences are LNHDA and SQIVND (reference sequence). The CDR3 is 11 amino acids. CDR3 DNA: TGTGCCAGCGGACAGGGTGACGAGCAGTACTTC. Protein: CASGQGDEQYF. The full variable domain, its missing parts supplied by reference TRBV19 and TRBJ2-7, is DGGITQSPKYLFRKEGQNVTLSCEQNLNHDAMYWYRQDPGQGLRLIYYSQIVNDFQKGDIAEGYSVSREKKESFPLTVTSAQKNPTAFYLCASGQGDEQYFGPGTRLTVT.